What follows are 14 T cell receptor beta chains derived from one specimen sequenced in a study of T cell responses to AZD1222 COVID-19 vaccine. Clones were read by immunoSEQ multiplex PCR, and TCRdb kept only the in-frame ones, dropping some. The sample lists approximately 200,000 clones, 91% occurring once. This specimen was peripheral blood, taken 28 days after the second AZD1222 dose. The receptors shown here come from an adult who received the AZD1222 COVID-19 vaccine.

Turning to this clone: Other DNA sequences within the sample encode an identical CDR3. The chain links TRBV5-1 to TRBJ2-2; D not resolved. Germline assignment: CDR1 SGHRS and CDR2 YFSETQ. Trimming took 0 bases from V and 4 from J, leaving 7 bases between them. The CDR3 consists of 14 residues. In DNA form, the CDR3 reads TGCGCCAGCAGCTTGGGGGTTGGCACCGGGGAGCTGTTTTTT. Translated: CASSLGVGTGELFF.

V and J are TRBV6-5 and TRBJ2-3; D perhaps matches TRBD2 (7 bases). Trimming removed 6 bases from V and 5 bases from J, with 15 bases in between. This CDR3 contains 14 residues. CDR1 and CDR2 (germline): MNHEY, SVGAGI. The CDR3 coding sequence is TGTGCCAGCAGGAAGGGGGGGGCTGTAGATACGCAGTATTTT. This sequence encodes CASRKGGAVDTQYF.

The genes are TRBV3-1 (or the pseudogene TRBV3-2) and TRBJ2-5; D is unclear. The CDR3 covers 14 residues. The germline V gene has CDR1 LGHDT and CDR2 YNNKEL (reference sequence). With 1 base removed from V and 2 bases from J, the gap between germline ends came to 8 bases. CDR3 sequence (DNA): TGTGCCAGCAGCCAAGTGGGAAGGCAAGAGACCCAGTACTTC. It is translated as CASSQVGRQETQYF.

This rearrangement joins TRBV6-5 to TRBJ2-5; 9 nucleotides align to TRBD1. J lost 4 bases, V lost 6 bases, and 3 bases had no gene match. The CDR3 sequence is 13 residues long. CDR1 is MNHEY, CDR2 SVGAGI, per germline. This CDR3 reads CASRQGAGETQYF. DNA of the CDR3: TGTGCCAGCAGACAGGGGGCGGGAGAGACCCAGTACTTC.

CDR3 sequence: CASSVGSQGPYNEQFF. The CDR3, as DNA: TGTGCCAGCAGCGTGGGGTCGCAGGGCCCCTACAATGAGCAGTTCTTC. V usage is TRBV9 and J usage is TRBJ2-1; D is perhaps TRBD1 (5 bases). The germline gives CDR1 SGDLS, CDR2 YYNGEE. CDR3 length equals 16 residues. The V gene lost 2 bases and the J gene lost 2 bases, with 14 bases spanning the gap.

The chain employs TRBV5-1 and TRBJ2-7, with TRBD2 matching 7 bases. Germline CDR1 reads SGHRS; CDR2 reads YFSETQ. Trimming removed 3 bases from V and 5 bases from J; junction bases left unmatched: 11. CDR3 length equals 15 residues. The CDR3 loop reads CASSSEAGVGDEQYF. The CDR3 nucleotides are TGCGCCAGCAGCTCCGAGGCGGGAGTCGGCGACGAGCAGTACTTC.

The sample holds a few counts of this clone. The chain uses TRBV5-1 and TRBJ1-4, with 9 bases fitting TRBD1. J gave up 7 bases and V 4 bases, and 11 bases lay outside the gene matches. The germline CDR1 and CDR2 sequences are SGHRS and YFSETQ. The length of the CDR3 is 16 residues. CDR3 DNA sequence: TGCGCCAGCAGCGCCGCTCCCGGACAGGGGCTTGAAAAACTGTTTTTT. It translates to CASSAAPGQGLEKLFF.

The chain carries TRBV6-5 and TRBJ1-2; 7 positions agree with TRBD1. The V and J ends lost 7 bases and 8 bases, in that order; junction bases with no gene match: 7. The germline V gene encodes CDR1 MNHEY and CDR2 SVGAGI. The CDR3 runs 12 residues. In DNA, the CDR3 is TGTGCCAGCACCCTGGACAGGATCGGCTACACCTTC. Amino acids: CASTLDRIGYTF.

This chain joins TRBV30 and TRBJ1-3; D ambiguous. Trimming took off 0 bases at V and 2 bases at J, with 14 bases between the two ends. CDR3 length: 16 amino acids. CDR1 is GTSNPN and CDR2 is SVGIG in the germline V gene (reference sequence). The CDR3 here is CAWSVQGIIAGNTIYF. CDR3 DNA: TGTGCCTGGAGTGTACAAGGGATTATAGCTGGAAACACCATATATTTT.

CDR3 sequence (DNA): TGTGCCAGCAGTGCAATGCGCGGGATCGATCAAGGGACGCAGTATTTT. Protein product: CASSAMRGIDQGTQYF. The V and J genes are TRBV6-2 or TRBV6-3 and TRBJ2-3; maybe TRBD2 (6 bases). Germline-derived CDR1 and CDR2 are MNHEY and SVGEGT. V lost 5 bases, J lost 9 bases, and 24 bases lay in between. This CDR3 contains 16 residues.

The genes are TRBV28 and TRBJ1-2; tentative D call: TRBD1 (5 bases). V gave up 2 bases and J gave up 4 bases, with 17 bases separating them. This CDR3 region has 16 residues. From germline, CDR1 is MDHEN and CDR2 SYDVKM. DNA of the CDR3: TGTGCCAGCAGTTTAACCCGCAGGGAAAGGCGCTATGGCTACACCTTC. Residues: CASSLTRRERRYGYTF.

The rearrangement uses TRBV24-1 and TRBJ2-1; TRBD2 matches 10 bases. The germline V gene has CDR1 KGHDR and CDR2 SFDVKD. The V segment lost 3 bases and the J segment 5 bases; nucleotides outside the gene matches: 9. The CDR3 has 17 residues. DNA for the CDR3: TGTGCCACCAGTGATAATAAAGCGGGAGGGAGCCACAATGAGCAGTTCTTC. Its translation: CATSDNKAGGSHNEQFF.

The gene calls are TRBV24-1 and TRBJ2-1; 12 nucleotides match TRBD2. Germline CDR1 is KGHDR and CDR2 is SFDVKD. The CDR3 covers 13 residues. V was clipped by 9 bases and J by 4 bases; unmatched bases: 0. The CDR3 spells CATGTSGYNEQFF. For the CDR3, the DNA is TGTGCCACCGGGACTAGCGGGTACAATGAGCAGTTCTTC.

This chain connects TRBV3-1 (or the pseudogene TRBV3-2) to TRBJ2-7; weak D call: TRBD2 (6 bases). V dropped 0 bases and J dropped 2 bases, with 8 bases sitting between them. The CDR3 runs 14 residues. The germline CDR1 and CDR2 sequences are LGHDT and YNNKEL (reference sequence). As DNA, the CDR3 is TGTGCCAGCAGCCAAGAGAAGCGGGCCTACGAGCAGTACTTC. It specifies CASSQEKRAYEQYF.